This TCR beta chain originates from a study of shared clonotypes between healthy human individuals. The test was conducted at deep level. Measured with immunoSEQ multiplex PCR; TCRdb has only the in-frame clones, and not every one. The table lists hundreds of thousands of clones, 90% to 97% of them singletons. Germline V gene data show CDR1 as MNHNS and CDR2 as SASEGT. V trimming: 6 bases; J trimming: 7 bases; junction bases outside the gene matches: 10. This CDR3 comprises 15 residues. This TCR was sampled from a woman aged 25 to 45 in good health. V and J are TRBV6-1 and TRBJ1-4, with 8 bases identical to TRBD1. The sequenced material came from naive CD4+ T cells sorted from blood. Sample subset: CD45RA+ positively selected. CDR3 bases: TGTGCCAGCAGGCTAACCGGGACAGGTCGTGAAAAACTGTTTTTT. Translated, it gives CASRLTGTGREKLFF.